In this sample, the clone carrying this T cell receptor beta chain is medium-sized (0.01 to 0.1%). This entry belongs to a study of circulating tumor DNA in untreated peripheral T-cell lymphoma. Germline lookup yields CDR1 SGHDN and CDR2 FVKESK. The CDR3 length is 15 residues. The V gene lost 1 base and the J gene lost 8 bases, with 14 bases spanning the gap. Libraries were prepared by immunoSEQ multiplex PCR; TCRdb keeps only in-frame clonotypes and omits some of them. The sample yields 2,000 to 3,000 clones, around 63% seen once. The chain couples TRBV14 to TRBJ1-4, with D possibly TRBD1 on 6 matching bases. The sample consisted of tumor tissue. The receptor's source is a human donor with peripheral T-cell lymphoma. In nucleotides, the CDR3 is TGTGCCAGCAGCCAAGGGACAGCCTTCACGGAAAAACTGTTTTTT. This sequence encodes CASSQGTAFTEKLFF.